One sample yielded the 23 T cell receptor beta chains listed below, sequenced in a study of T-cell reconstitution after alpha-beta-depleted transplantation in children. A library of TCRbeta sequences, prepared with unique molecular identifiers, was generated. TCRdb called the PCR reads again in MiXCR, with one record for every CDR3 protein. In the table there are 450,000 to 700,000 distinct CDR3 sequences, around 27% of which are singletons. The material was PBMCs, obtained before TCRalphabeta/CD19-depleted stem cell transplant. These receptor sequences come from a boy in the first two years of life with Wiskott-Aldrich syndrome, due to receive a stem cell transplant.

V gene TRBV24-1 combines with J gene TRBJ2-1, with 14 bases matching TRBD2. The CDR3 covers 16 residues. The V gene's germline CDR1 is KGHDR and CDR2 SFDVKD. The V gene end was trimmed by 4 bases and the J gene end by 6 bases; junction bases not matched to a gene: 4. The CDR3 DNA is TGTGCCACCAGTGACCCTGGACTAGCGGGAGGCAATGAGCAGTTCTTC. Translation: CATSDPGLAGGNEQFF.

This clonotype was counted ten times or more. This rearrangement joins TRBV5-5 to TRBJ2-1, with a weak D call TRBD2 (5 bases). Germline V CDR1 and CDR2: SGHKS, YYEKEE (reference sequence). V lost 0 bases to trimming and J lost 0 bases, with 10 bases between them. The CDR3 length is 16 residues. This chain's CDR3 is CASSLGGSGSYNEQFF. For the CDR3, the DNA is TGTGCCAGCAGCTTGGGAGGGAGCGGCTCCTACAATGAGCAGTTCTTC.

The chain has TRBV4-1 and TRBJ1-1; D is perhaps TRBD1 (5 bases). Germline loops: CDR1 MGHRA, CDR2 YSYEKL. The V end was cut by 2 bases, the J end by 3 bases, with 19 bases between. The CDR3 is 17 residues long. The CDR3 region is CASSQPRPGWGDTEAFF. Written as DNA, the CDR3 is TGCGCCAGCAGCCAACCTCGACCAGGGTGGGGAGACACTGAAGCTTTCTTT.

This chain links TRBV20-1 with TRBJ2-3; D not certain. Germline-derived CDR1 and CDR2 are DFQATT and SNEGSKA (reference sequence). This CDR3 region has 14 residues. V was pared by 1 base and J by 7 bases, with 15 bases between. This chain's CDR3 is CSARGDEFGHTQYF. The CDR3 DNA sequence: TGCAGTGCTAGAGGCGATGAGTTTGGCCATACGCAGTATTTT.

V gene TRBV7-6 combines with J gene TRBJ2-6, with D unclear. Germline V CDR1 and CDR2: SGHVS, FNYEAQ. With 5 bases removed from V and 4 bases from J, the gap between germline ends came to 12 bases. This CDR3 is 15 amino acids long. The chain's CDR3 is CASSAIGPGANVLTF. DNA for the CDR3: TGTGCCAGCAGCGCCATCGGGCCCGGGGCCAACGTCCTGACTTTC.

This clonotype came up a few times. CDR3 amino acids: CASSGLAGNEQFF. The CDR3 DNA reads as TGTGCCAGCAGTGGGCTAGCGGGAAATGAGCAGTTCTTC. V is TRBV6-4 and J is TRBJ2-1; 9 nucleotides agree with TRBD2. Germline lookup yields CDR1 MRHNA and CDR2 SNTAGT. The CDR3 spans 13 residues. With V trimmed by 4 bases and J by 7 bases, 2 bases remained unmatched.

This clonotype was observed a handful of times. The chain joins TRBV20-1 to TRBJ1-2; TRBD1 agrees at 7 bases. This CDR3 is built from 12 residues. The germline CDR1 and CDR2 sequences are DFQATT and SNEGSKA (reference sequence). Unmatched junction bases numbered 5, after V lost 6 bases and J lost 4 bases. CDR3 amino acids: CSAETGSYGYTF. The CDR3 DNA follows: TGCAGTGCGGAGACAGGGAGCTATGGCTACACCTTC.

This clonotype has more than one count but fewer than ten. This sequence joins TRBV3-1 and TRBJ1-1, with 8 bases lining up with TRBD1. The CDR3 runs to 17 residues. Germline-derived CDR1 and CDR2 are LGHDT and YNNKEL (reference sequence). V lost 0 bases and J lost 4; bases outside the gene matches: 10. Here the CDR3 DNA reads TGTGCCAGCAGCCAAGATTGGTTGGCAGGGGGCTTCACTGAAGCTTTCTTT. It codes for CASSQDWLAGGFTEAFF.

The V gene is TRBV11-2, the J gene TRBJ2-7; D gene unclear. This CDR3 has 15 residues. Between the trimmed V and J ends, which lost 7 bases and 4 bases, there was a span of 20 bases. Germline values: CDR1 SGHAT, CDR2 FQNNGV. The CDR3 region has the DNA TGTGCCAGCAACACATTCGGAACGAACCTTTACGAGCAGTACTTC. This encodes CASNTFGTNLYEQYF.

The chain uses TRBV5-1 and TRBJ2-5; D is ambiguous. The CDR3 totals 14 residues. Per the germline V gene, CDR1 is SGHRS and CDR2 is YFSETQ. V was shortened by 8 bases and J by 1 base, with 15 bases between the two germline ends. CDR3 residues: CASSRGAAQETQYF. DNA for the CDR3: TGCGCCAGTTCCCGAGGAGCCGCCCAAGAGACCCAGTACTTC. Using reference TRBV5-1 and TRBJ2-5 for the parts outside the CDR3, the full variable domain is KAGVTQTPRYLIKTRGQQVTLSCSPISGHRSVSWYQQTPGQGLQFLFEYFSETQRNKGNFPGRFSGRQFSNSRSEMNVSTLELGDSALYLCASSRGAAQETQYFGPGTRLLVL.

V usage is TRBV24-1 and J usage is TRBJ2-5, with 14 bases that match TRBD2. Trimming at V came to 3 bases and at J to 4 bases, leaving 3 bases not matched to a gene. The germline V gene encodes CDR1 KGHDR and CDR2 SFDVKD. This CDR3 has 16 amino acids. CDR3 region: CATSDPGTSGRETQYF. The CDR3 DNA is TGTGCCACCAGTGATCCCGGGACTAGCGGGAGAGAGACCCAGTACTTC.

The chain combines TRBV7-8 with TRBJ2-1; D not certain. Trimming shortened V by 2 bases and J by 5 bases, and 7 bases separated the two germline ends. This CDR3 contains 13 residues. CDR1 is SGHVS, CDR2 FQNEAQ, per germline. The CDR3 bases are TGTGCCAGCAGCTTAATCCTCGACAATGAGCAGTTCTTC. This translates into CASSLILDNEQFF.

This clonotype has a handful of counts. The genes are TRBV28 and TRBJ1-5; D unclear. The V end lost 1 base, the J end lost 2 bases, and 9 bases lay between the germline ends. This CDR3 region has 15 residues. CDR1 MDHEN and CDR2 SYDVKM come from the germline V gene. This CDR3 reads CASSLSEGRNQPQHF. The CDR3 nucleotides read TGTGCCAGCAGTTTATCAGAGGGTCGCAATCAGCCCCAGCATTTT.

In this sample, this clonotype turned up a few times. This sequence joins TRBV2 and TRBJ2-1, with D tentatively TRBD1 or TRBD2 (5 bases each). This CDR3 spans 15 amino acids. Germline CDR1 reads SNHLY; CDR2 reads FYNNEI. Trimming took 10 bases from V and 8 from J, leaving 24 bases between them. In nucleotides, the CDR3 is TGTGCCATGGGACGCCCTTTGGGATACATGGATGAGCAGTTCTTC. This sequence encodes CAMGRPLGYMDEQFF.

The chain has TRBV5-4 and TRBJ2-7, with D possibly called TRBD1 or TRBD2 (5 bases each). The CDR3 sequence is 14 residues long. V dropped 2 bases and J dropped 5 bases, with 14 bases sitting between them. Germline CDR1 and CDR2: SGHNT and YYREEE (reference sequence). The CDR3 is CASSFGAPRNEQYF. The CDR3 coding sequence is TGTGCCAGCAGCTTCGGGGCGCCTCGCAACGAGCAGTACTTC.

J is TRBJ2-1 and V is TRBV20-1; no definite D call. The germline V gene encodes CDR1 DFQATT and CDR2 SNEGSKA (reference sequence). The CDR3 totals 12 residues. V lost 0 bases to trimming and J lost 9 bases, with 9 bases between them. As DNA, the CDR3 is TGCAGTGCTAGAGATACATGGAGTGAGCAGTTCTTC. The encoded protein is CSARDTWSEQFF.

This chain connects TRBV5-1 to TRBJ2-5; D unresolved. The CDR3 is 13 residues long. V was cut by 1 base and J by 7 bases, with 11 bases left in between. CDR1 and CDR2 from the germline V gene are SGHRS and YFSETQ. CDR3 loop: CASSLYWLATQYF. In nucleotides, the CDR3 is TGCGCCAGCAGCTTGTACTGGCTCGCGACCCAGTACTTC.

This clonotype was detected a few times. This chain joins TRBV20-1 and TRBJ2-1, with 9 bases lining up with TRBD2. This CDR3 contains 15 residues. The J segment lost 4 bases and the V segment lost 3 bases, leaving 7 bases of the junction unmatched. CDR1 and CDR2 (germline): DFQATT, SNEGSKA (reference sequence). CDR3 nucleotide sequence: TGCAGTGCTAGGAAAAGCGGGAGGTATTACAATGAGCAGTTCTTC. Translated: CSARKSGRYYNEQFF.

The V gene is TRBV7-2, the J gene TRBJ1-4; TRBD1 aligns across 8 bases. Germline lookup yields CDR1 SGHTA and CDR2 FQGNSA. The trim removed 5 bases at V and 8 bases at J, leaving 7 bases unmatched. The CDR3 totals 14 residues. DNA of the CDR3: TGTGCCAGCAGCCCTCAGGGGGCGAGGGAAAAACTGTTTTTT. Translated: CASSPQGAREKLFF.

V is TRBV7-2 and J is TRBJ2-1, with TRBD2 identical over 9 bases. The CDR3 length is 16 residues. The V and J ends lost 2 bases and 8 bases, in that order; junction bases with no gene match: 10. Germline values: CDR1 SGHTA, CDR2 FQGNSA. The CDR3 DNA sequence: TGTGCCAGCAGCTTAAGGGCAGCGGGAGGTGCCCATGAGCAGTTCTTC. Translation: CASSLRAAGGAHEQFF.

The table lists this clonotype with a few counts. This chain joins TRBV20-1 and TRBJ1-1; the D gene is possibly TRBD1 (6 bases). V lost 5 bases to trimming and J lost 11 bases, with 27 bases between them. Germline CDR1 reads DFQATT; CDR2 reads SNEGSKA (reference sequence). The CDR3 runs to 15 residues. DNA for the CDR3: TGCAGTGCTTTAGAGACACTCCGGGACTTAAGGGGGGCTTTCTTT. It translates to CSALETLRDLRGAFF.

The gene calls are TRBV27 and TRBJ2-1, with 7 bases that match TRBD1. The J segment lost 6 bases and the V segment lost 5 bases, leaving 19 bases of the junction unmatched. Germline V lookup: CDR1 MNHEY, CDR2 SMNVEV (reference sequence). This CDR3 is 18 amino acids long. The CDR3 DNA reads TGTGCCAGCAGTCAGACGACAGGGACCACAAACGCGGGCAATGAGCAGTTCTTC. Protein sequence: CASSQTTGTTNAGNEQFF.

This clonotype was picked up one time. V and J are TRBV11-2 and TRBJ1-5; no reliable D call. CDR3 size: 14 residues. The germline V gene encodes CDR1 SGHAT and CDR2 FQNNGV. V shed 4 bases and J shed 0 bases, with 7 bases lying between them. The CDR3 region is CASSSWGSNQPQHF. CDR3 coding DNA: TGTGCCAGCAGCTCCTGGGGTAGCAATCAGCCCCAGCATTTT.